These 25 T cell receptor beta chains came from one sample sequenced in a study of shared clonotypes between healthy human individuals. Clones were sequenced by immunoSEQ multiplex PCR, and TCRdb holds only the in-frame ones, with some missing. The sample yields some 1 million clones, about 74% seen once. The sample was memory CD4+ T cells sorted from blood. Subset reported: CD45RA-negative fraction. These receptors were taken from a man between 18 and 35 years old in good health.

The chain employs TRBV30 and TRBJ2-7; D perhaps matches TRBD2 (5 bases). The CDR3 loop spans 12 amino acids. Germline V gene lookup returns CDR1 GTSNPN and CDR2 SVGIG (reference sequence). Trimming removed 0 bases from V and 6 bases from J, with 9 bases in between. The CDR3 DNA reads TGTGCCTGGAGTGTACGAGGGTCCGAGCAGTACTTC. Its protein is CAWSVRGSEQYF.

The chain recombines TRBV28 with TRBJ2-2; 8 nucleotides agree with TRBD1. J lost 4 bases, V lost 4 bases, and 11 bases had no gene match. CDR1 and CDR2 from the germline V gene are MDHEN and SYDVKM. This CDR3 is built from 17 residues. The DNA of the CDR3 is TGTGCCAGCAGTTCCTACCTTGGACAGGGTTCCACCGGGGAGCTGTTTTTT. Amino acids: CASSSYLGQGSTGELFF.

V usage is TRBV5-6 and J usage is TRBJ2-3; 11 nucleotides align to TRBD2. Germline CDR1 reads SGHDT; CDR2 reads YYEEEE. V dropped 4 bases and J dropped 6; count of bases not matched to a gene: 10. The CDR3 spans 16 residues. The CDR3 nucleotides read TGTGCCAGCAGCCCTCTGGTAGCGGGAGGGAAGGATACGCAGTATTTT. Translated, it gives CASSPLVAGGKDTQYF.

The chain is built from TRBV7-9 and TRBJ2-7, with D perhaps TRBD1 (5 bases). Germline CDR1 and CDR2: SEHNR and FQNEAQ (reference sequence). V shed 2 bases and J shed 5 bases, with 16 bases lying between them. This CDR3 has 15 amino acids. The DNA of the CDR3 is TGTGCCAGCAGCTTAAGGGGCACTCTCGGAGACGAGCAGTACTTC. As protein: CASSLRGTLGDEQYF.

CDR3 bases: TGTGCCAGCAGTGAAGCGGGGGCGCGTGGCTACACCTTC. It is translated as CASSEAGARGYTF. J is TRBJ1-2 and V is TRBV6-1; a possible D gene is TRBD1 (6 bases). Germline V gene data show CDR1 as MNHNS and CDR2 as SASEGT. This CDR3 spans 13 amino acids. Between the trimmed V and J ends, which lost 0 bases and 7 bases, there was a span of 9 bases.

The V gene is TRBV4-1, the J gene TRBJ1-6; D remains unclear. CDR1 is MGHRA, CDR2 YSYEKL, per germline. This CDR3 is 15 amino acids long. With 1 base removed from V and 8 bases from J, the gap between germline ends came to 12 bases. In DNA, the CDR3 is TGCGCCAGCAGCCAAGGATCCCTGCCAGATTCACCCCTCCACTTT. As protein: CASSQGSLPDSPLHF.

V is TRBV5-5 and J is TRBJ1-1; D is ambiguous. In germline, CDR1 is SGHKS, CDR2 YYEKEE (reference sequence). CDR3 length equals 12 residues. Trimming removed 1 base at V and 5 bases at J, with 6 bases between. CDR3 in DNA: TGTGCCAGCAGCTTGAGATATACTGAAGCTTTCTTT. Residues: CASSLRYTEAFF.

This clone was observed a single time. The V gene is TRBV7-2, the J gene TRBJ2-6; D not resolved. Germline V CDR1 and CDR2: SGHTA, FQGNSA. The V end was cut by 5 bases, the J end by 0 bases, with 8 bases between. The CDR3 is 15 residues long. CDR3 DNA: TGTGCCAGCAGCCCCGACATCTCTGGGGCCAACGTCCTGACTTTC. It specifies CASSPDISGANVLTF.

V is TRBV5-4 and J is TRBJ2-5; 10 nucleotides line up with TRBD2. Germline CDR1 SGHNT, CDR2 YYREEE (reference sequence). The CDR3 is made up of 16 amino acids. Germline trimming cut 6 bases from V and 5 bases from J; bases unmatched to any gene: 13. CDR3 amino acids: CASNPGVAGGGETQYF. The CDR3 bases are TGTGCCAGCAACCCGGGAGTAGCGGGAGGAGGGGAGACCCAGTACTTC.

CDR3 DNA: TGTGCCAGCAGCCTGGGACATGTCAATCAGCCCCAGCATTTT. Its protein is CASSLGHVNQPQHF. The genes are TRBV13 and TRBJ1-5; perhaps TRBD1 as D (6 bases). The germline V gene has CDR1 PRHDT and CDR2 FYEKMQ (reference sequence). The CDR3 totals 14 residues. Trimming shortened V by 5 bases and J by 3 bases, and 11 bases separated the two germline ends.

This clone was observed a handful of times. This sequence joins TRBV5-6 and TRBJ1-6; tentative D call: TRBD1 (6 bases). The CDR3 has 15 amino acids. Trimming stripped 4 bases from V and 8 bases from J, with 16 bases between. Germline assignment: CDR1 SGHDT and CDR2 YYEEEE. The CDR3 DNA follows: TGTGCCAGCAGCCCCGCAGGGGTGCGAGATTCACCCCTCCACTTT. It specifies CASSPAGVRDSPLHF.

The chain uses TRBV28 and TRBJ2-7; a possible D gene is TRBD2 (6 bases). The CDR3 covers 15 residues. Germline CDR1 MDHEN, CDR2 SYDVKM. Trimming left V 5 bases short and J 2 bases short, with 16 bases between. The CDR3 here is CASSTTGTPAYEQYF. The DNA of the CDR3 is TGTGCCAGCAGTACCACCGGGACTCCTGCCTACGAGCAGTACTTC.

This sequence joins TRBV2 and TRBJ1-1; 9 bases agree with TRBD1. CDR3 length: 15 residues. With 6 bases clipped from V and 0 bases from J, the junction kept 5 bases outside the gene matches. The V gene's germline CDR1 is SNHLY and CDR2 FYNNEI. The CDR3 is CASRRGQGMNTEAFF. CDR3 DNA sequence: TGTGCCAGCAGAAGAGGACAGGGGATGAACACTGAAGCTTTCTTT.

The chain's CDR3 is CASSLNGLSDTQYF. CDR3 DNA sequence: TGTGCCAGCAGCTTAAATGGCTTGTCAGATACGCAGTATTTT. The J gene is TRBJ2-3, the V gene TRBV7-2; D is unclear. Germline V gives CDR1 SGHTA, CDR2 FQGNSA. V was shortened by 2 bases and J by 4 bases, with 10 bases between the two germline ends. CDR3 length: 14 residues.

The V and J genes are TRBV11-3 and TRBJ2-3; 8 bases are a match to TRBD2. V lost 1 base to trimming and J lost 5 bases; unmatched junction nucleotides: 8. The CDR3 length is 16 residues. From germline, CDR1 is SGHNT and CDR2 YENEEA. CDR3 sequence reads: CASSLGLREAVDTQYF. CDR3 sequence (DNA): TGTGCCAGCAGCTTAGGGTTGCGGGAGGCGGTAGATACGCAGTATTTT.

This sequence joins TRBV2 and TRBJ1-1; 8 nucleotides match TRBD1. The CDR3 has 16 residues. J gave up 0 bases and V 4 bases, and 7 bases lay outside the gene matches. CDR1 and CDR2 from the germline V gene are SNHLY and FYNNEI. The DNA for the CDR3 is TGTGCCAGCAGTGTACACAGGGGGGGTATGAACACTGAAGCTTTCTTT. Its protein is CASSVHRGGMNTEAFF. The full variable domain, rest sourced from reference TRBV2 and TRBJ1-1, is EPEVTQTPSHQVTQMGQEVILRCVPISNHLYFYWYRQILGQKVEFLVSFYNNEISEKSEIFDDQFSVERPDGSNFTLKIRSTKLEDSAMYFCASSVHRGGMNTEAFFGQGTRLTVV.

The gene calls are TRBV9 and TRBJ2-3; D is perhaps TRBD2 (6 bases). Trimming removed 1 base from V and 1 base from J, with 13 bases in between. Germline CDR1 reads SGDLS; CDR2 reads YYNGEE. The CDR3 is 16 amino acids. The chain's CDR3 is CASSVLGGRGTDTQYF. Written as DNA, the CDR3 is TGTGCCAGCAGCGTATTGGGGGGACGGGGCACAGATACGCAGTATTTT.

The chain combines TRBV19 with TRBJ2-5; D is possibly TRBD1 (6 bases). This CDR3 is 12 amino acids long. Germline V gene data show CDR1 as LNHDA and CDR2 as SQIVND (reference sequence). The V end lost 10 bases, the J end lost 5 bases, and 14 bases lay between the germline ends. CDR3 nucleotide sequence: TGTGCCACCCGAGGGGGTTACGAGACCCAGTACTTC. Translation gives CATRGGYETQYF.

This sequence joins TRBV7-9 and TRBJ1-1; D is unresolved. The CDR3 is 17 residues long. V dropped 5 bases and J dropped 1 base, with 20 bases sitting between them. Germline V lookup: CDR1 SEHNR, CDR2 FQNEAQ (reference sequence). CDR3: CASSSFKDLGRNTEAFF. For the CDR3, the DNA is TGTGCCAGCAGCAGTTTCAAGGACCTCGGTCGGAACACTGAAGCTTTCTTT.

The CDR3 protein is CASSHPAETQYF. The CDR3 nucleotides read TGTGCCAGCAGCCACCCGGCAGAGACCCAGTACTTC. This chain connects TRBV11-3 to TRBJ2-5; D remains unclear. Germline CDR1 SGHNT, CDR2 YENEEA. Trimming left V 5 bases short and J 4 bases short, with 8 bases between. This CDR3 is 12 amino acids long.

This clone was seen many times. The J gene is TRBJ2-5, the V gene TRBV6-5; the D is unclear. V was trimmed by 5 bases and J by 9 bases, leaving 19 bases between them. Germline loops: CDR1 MNHEY, CDR2 SVGAGI. The CDR3 runs to 14 residues. The CDR3 reads CASSKGPANRAQYF. As DNA, the CDR3 is TGTGCCAGCAGTAAAGGGCCGGCTAACCGGGCCCAGTACTTC.

The chain couples TRBV10-3 to TRBJ2-7; weak D call: TRBD2 (5 bases). This CDR3 region has 13 residues. Deletions cut 5 bases from V and 2 bases from J, with 10 bases between. CDR1 is ENHRY and CDR2 is SYGVKD in the germline V gene. In DNA form, the CDR3 reads TGTGCCATCAGTCTGATGGAGGCCTACGAGCAGTACTTC. Translation gives CAISLMEAYEQYF.

There are many counts of this clone. The CDR3 sequence is CASSESGTDYNEQFF. In DNA, the CDR3 is TGCGCCAGCAGTGAGTCTGGGACGGATTACAATGAGCAGTTCTTC. The V and J genes are TRBV10-1 and TRBJ2-1; either TRBD1 or TRBD2 may fit D (5 bases each). Looked up from germline, CDR1 is WNHNN and CDR2 is SYGVQD (reference sequence). With 0 bases removed from V and 4 bases from J, the gap between germline ends came to 10 bases. This CDR3 is 15 amino acids long.

The chain links TRBV2 to TRBJ2-5; 7 bases are a match to TRBD2. V lost 3 bases to trimming and J lost 5 bases; unmatched junction nucleotides: 15. CDR1 and CDR2 from the germline V gene are SNHLY and FYNNEI. The CDR3 consists of 17 residues. CDR3 in DNA: TGTGCCAGCAGTGATCCCTTTACGGGGACTACCCGGGAGACCCAGTACTTC. Residues: CASSDPFTGTTRETQYF.

In DNA, the CDR3 is TGTGCCAGCAGTGGATCCGGGACAGGGCTAATCAATGAGCAGTTCTTC. Translated: CASSGSGTGLINEQFF. The chain links TRBV6-4 to TRBJ2-1; 9 nucleotides align to TRBD1. The CDR3 length is 16 residues. The germline V gene has CDR1 MRHNA and CDR2 SNTAGT. The trim removed 4 bases at V and 6 bases at J, leaving 10 bases unmatched.